This TCR beta chain was recovered during a study of T cell responses to AZD1222 COVID-19 vaccine. General study results and limits: Seropositive status at baseline applied to only 5 to 7 AZD1222 recipients. In all cases, repertoires were sampled only after the peak T cell response. Spike-specific TCR breadth and depth rose after two AZD1222 doses.

The assay was immunoSEQ multiplex PCR, and TCRdb's table has in-frame clones only and misses some. The sample consists of 130,000 to 150,000 clones, roughly 89% of them appearing once. The V and J ends lost 3 bases and 0 bases, in that order; junction bases with no gene match: 17. Per germline, CDR1 MNHEY and CDR2 SVGEGT. CDR3 length: 21 residues. Points on this clone: The antigen remains unidentified.

The V gene is TRBV6-2 or TRBV6-3, the J gene TRBJ1-5; 10 bases are shared with TRBD1. Sequenced material: peripheral blood, taken on day 0 of AZD1222 vaccination. The source of this sequence is an adult in good health. The CDR3 here is CASSYVTARDRGRYSNQPQHF. CDR3 in DNA: TGTGCCAGCAGTTATGTGACCGCCCGGGACAGGGGCCGTTATAGCAATCAGCCCCAGCATTTT.